This T cell receptor beta chain came from a study of T cells in Graves' hyperthyroidism and ophthalmopathy. Study results and limitations: Within blood appeared most thyroid clonotypes that had expanded above 0.001.

The CDR3 totals 15 residues. Germline values: CDR1 SGHVS, CDR2 FQNEAQ. V lost 5 bases and J lost 0; bases outside the gene matches: 3. Note on this clonotype: Antigen unknown.

Amplification of TCR beta CDR3 regions was performed using RNA transcripts as template. The HTBI set primed first-round TCR CDR3 RT-PCR. One entry per CDR3 protein results from TCRdb running MiXCR on the multiplex PCR reads. The sample has a few hundred thousand distinct CDR3 sequences; about 43% are singletons. V and J are TRBV7-8 and TRBJ2-5, with 10 positions matching TRBD1. Sequences were obtained from peripheral blood or thyroid tissue (not recorded which). The receptor was derived from an adult woman with Graves' disease, either hyperthyroidism or ophthalmopathy (not recorded which). The DNA of the CDR3 is TGTGCCAGCAGCGGACAGGGGGTAGACCAAGAGACCCAGTACTTC. This codes for CASSGQGVDQETQYF. Based on the CDR3 plus reference TRBV7-8 and TRBJ2-5, the full variable domain is GAGVSQSPRYKVAKRGQDVALRCDPISGHVSLFWYQQALGQGPEFLTYFQNEAQLDKSGLPSDRFFAERPEGSVSTLKIQRTQQEDSAVYLCASSGQGVDQETQYFGPGTRLLVL.